This TCR beta chain was profiled in a study of T cell responses to AZD1222 COVID-19 vaccine. Study-level findings and limits: Baseline seropositivity characterized only a handful of AZD1222 recipients. Spike as a whole was targeted by vaccine-associated CD4 TCRs, dominant at 160-218 and 743-854. Spike-specific TCR breadth and depth both grew after two AZD1222 doses. Unmutated variant regions reportedly attract nearly half of all spike-specific TCRs.

Only in-frame clones appear in the TCRdb table, and some are missing; sequencing was by immunoSEQ multiplex PCR. Here the sample spans 150,000 to 200,000 clones, approximately 90% being singletons. The CDR3 runs to 15 residues. The germline gives CDR1 SNHLY, CDR2 FYNNEI. V lost 5 bases, J lost 3 bases, and 14 bases lay in between. Concerning this clone itself: Its target is not known.

The sequences come from peripheral blood, collected 28 days after the second dose of the MenACWY control vaccine. The V call is TRBV2, the J call TRBJ1-5; a weak D match, TRBD1 (5 bases). This TCR was sampled from an adult who received the MenACWY meningococcal vaccine as a control. The CDR3 bases are TGTGCCAGCAGTAGGGGTGGCAGTTACAATCAGCCCCAGCATTTT. This translates into CASSRGGSYNQPQHF.